This T cell receptor beta chain emerged from a study of blood T cell repertoires in COVID-19. In the study overall: Nucleic acid was either cDNA or gDNA, and it came from T cells, B-cell-depleted T cells, or PBMCs.

The CDR3 totals 15 residues. V was pared by 6 bases and J by 3 bases, with 11 bases of the junction left unmatched. Germline V gene lookup returns CDR1 SQVTM and CDR2 ANQGSEA. Produced via immunoSEQ multiplex PCR; TCRdb's table is partial and in-frame only. The data show roughly 300,000 clones, with 92% seen just once and roughly 20% held by the top ten. In terms of age and location, participants ranged from roughly 18 to 100 years and lived in approximately 24 US areas. The origin of this receptor is a woman between 25 and 40 years old who had recovered from COVID-19. Material: PBMCs or T cells enriched from blood (not recorded which). V gene TRBV29-1 combines with J gene TRBJ2-1, with 7 nucleotides matching TRBD1. The CDR3 DNA follows: TGCAGCGTCGCCCCTACAGGGGCTATCTACAATGAGCAGTTCTTC. Protein sequence: CSVAPTGAIYNEQFF.